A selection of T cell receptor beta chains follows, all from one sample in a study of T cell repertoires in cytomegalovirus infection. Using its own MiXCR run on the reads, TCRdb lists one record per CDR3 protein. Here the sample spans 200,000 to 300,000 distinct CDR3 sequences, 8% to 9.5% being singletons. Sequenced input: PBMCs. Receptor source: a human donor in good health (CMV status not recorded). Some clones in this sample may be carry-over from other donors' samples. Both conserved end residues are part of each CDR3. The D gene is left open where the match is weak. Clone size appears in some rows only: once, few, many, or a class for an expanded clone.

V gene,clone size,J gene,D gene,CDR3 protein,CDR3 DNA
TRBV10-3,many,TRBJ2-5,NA,CAISESQQETQYF,TGTGCCATCAGTGAGTCACAGCAAGAGACCCAGTACTTC
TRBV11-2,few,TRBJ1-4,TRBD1,CASSSDRVEEKLFF,TGTGCCAGCAGCTCGGACAGGGTAGAGGAAAAACTGTTTTTT
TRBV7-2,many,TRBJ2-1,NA,CASTDPGLMNNEQFF,TGTGCCAGCACCGATCCAGGACTCATGAACAATGAGCAGTTCTTC
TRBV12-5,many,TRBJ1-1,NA,CASGLSVGRTEAFF,TGTGCTAGTGGTTTGAGTGTGGGGAGAACTGAAGCTTTCTTT
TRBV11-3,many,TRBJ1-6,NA,CASSLDSQQYSPLHF,TGTGCCAGCAGCTTAGATTCACAGCAGTATTCACCCCTCCACTTT
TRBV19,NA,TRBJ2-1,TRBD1,CATAGTGVNEQFF,TGTGCCACGGCCGGGACAGGGGTCAATGAGCAGTTCTTC
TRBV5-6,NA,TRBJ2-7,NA,CASSLGAASYEQYF,TGTGCCAGCAGCTTGGGGGCAGCCTCCTACGAGCAGTACTTC
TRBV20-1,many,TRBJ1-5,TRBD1,CSARAARRGQDQPQHF,TGCAGTGCTAGAGCCGCTCGGAGGGGGCAGGATCAGCCCCAGCATTTT
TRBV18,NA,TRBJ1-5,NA,CASSPFPARDSNQPQHF,TGTGCCAGCTCACCTTTCCCGGCCAGGGATAGCAATCAGCCCCAGCATTTT
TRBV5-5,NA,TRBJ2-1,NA,CASSFGREREQFF,TGTGCCAGCAGCTTTGGTCGCGAGCGTGAGCAGTTCTTC
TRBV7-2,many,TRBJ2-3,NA,CASRPIGGTDTQYF,TGTGCCAGCAGGCCTATAGGTGGCACAGATACGCAGTATTTT
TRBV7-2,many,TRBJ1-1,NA,CASSLEEIEAFF,TGTGCCAGCAGCTTAGAGGAGATAGAAGCTTTCTTT
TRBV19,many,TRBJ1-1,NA,CASKWPNTEAFF,TGTGCCAGTAAATGGCCGAACACTGAAGCTTTCTTT
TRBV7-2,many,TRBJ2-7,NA,CASSYLRSYEQYF,TGTGCCAGCAGCTACCTCCGATCCTACGAGCAGTACTTC
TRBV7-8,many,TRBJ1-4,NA,CASSTLWEKLFF,TGTGCCAGCAGCACTCTATGGGAAAAACTGTTTTTT
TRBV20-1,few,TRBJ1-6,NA,CSARGQTDSPLHF,TGCAGTGCTAGAGGCCAGACAGATTCACCCCTCCACTTT
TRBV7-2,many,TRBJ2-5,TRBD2,CASSAGLAGAETQYF,TGTGCCAGCAGCGCTGGACTAGCGGGGGCGGAGACCCAGTACTTC
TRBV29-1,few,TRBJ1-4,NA,CSVVTLQNEKLFF,TGCAGCGTTGTGACCCTCCAAAATGAAAAACTGTTTTTT
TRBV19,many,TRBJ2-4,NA,CASSKGEGGGTKNIQYF,TGTGCCAGTAGTAAGGGTGAGGGGGGTGGGACCAAAAACATTCAGTACTTC
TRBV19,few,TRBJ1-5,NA,CARKRWNQPQHF,TGTGCCAGAAAACGGTGGAATCAGCCCCAGCATTTT
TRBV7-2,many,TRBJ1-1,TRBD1,CASSLVGGTGHFF,TGTGCCAGCAGCTTAGTTGGTGGGACAGGGCACTTCTTT
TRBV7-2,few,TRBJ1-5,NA,CASSLDSGSNQPQHF,TGTGCCAGCAGCCTGGACAGTGGAAGCAATCAGCCCCAGCATTTT
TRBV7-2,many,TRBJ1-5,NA,CASSLDRQRKYSNQPQHF,TGTGCCAGCAGCCTAGACCGGCAGAGGAAATATAGCAATCAGCCCCAGCATTTT
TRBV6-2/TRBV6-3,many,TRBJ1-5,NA,CASSYSIGIIQPQHF,TGTGCCAGCAGTTACTCGATTGGTATAATTCAGCCCCAGCATTTT
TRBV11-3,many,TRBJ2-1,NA,CASSLDGGLWFDEQFF,TGTGCCAGCAGCTTAGATGGGGGGCTTTGGTTCGATGAGCAGTTCTTC
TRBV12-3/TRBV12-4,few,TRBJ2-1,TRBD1,CASGLSTGFEDEQFF,TGTGCCAGCGGCCTATCGACAGGGTTTGAGGATGAGCAGTTCTTC
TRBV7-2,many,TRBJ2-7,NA,CASSFGSTRYEQYF,TGTGCCAGCAGCTTTGGCAGCACCCGCTACGAGCAGTACTTC
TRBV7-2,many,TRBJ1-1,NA,CASSLVQGEAFF,TGTGCCAGCAGCTTAGTTCAGGGAGAAGCTTTCTTT
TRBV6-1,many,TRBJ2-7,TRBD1,CASRTGKLDEQYF,TGTGCCAGCAGGACAGGGAAGCTCGACGAGCAGTACTTC
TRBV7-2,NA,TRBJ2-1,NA,CASSLASWSGEQFF,TGTGCCAGCAGCTTAGCCTCTTGGAGCGGTGAGCAGTTCTTC
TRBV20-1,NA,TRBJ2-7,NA,CSARDLTTPYEQYF,TGCAGTGCTAGAGACCTGACAACACCATACGAGCAGTACTTC
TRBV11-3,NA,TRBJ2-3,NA,CASSLIPQGSDTQYF,TGTGCCAGCAGCTTAATCCCTCAGGGCTCAGATACGCAGTATTTT
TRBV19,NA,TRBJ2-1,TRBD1,CASSSDRGYNEQFF,TGTGCCAGTAGTTCGGACAGGGGATACAATGAGCAGTTCTTC
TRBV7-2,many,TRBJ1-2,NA,CASSLVAGTNYGYTF,TGTGCCAGCAGCTTAGTGGCAGGGACTAACTATGGCTACACCTTC
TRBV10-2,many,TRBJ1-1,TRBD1,CASRDQDRPKNTEAFF,TGCGCCAGCAGAGATCAGGACAGGCCCAAGAACACTGAAGCTTTCTTT
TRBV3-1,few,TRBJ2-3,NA,CASSQLASHTDTQYF,TGTGCCAGCAGCCAATTGGCTAGTCACACAGATACGCAGTATTTT
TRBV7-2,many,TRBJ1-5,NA,CASSASWIQPQHF,TGTGCCAGCAGCGCCTCTTGGATTCAGCCCCAGCATTTT
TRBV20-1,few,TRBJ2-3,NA,CSARSRGNTQYF,TGCAGTGCTAGAAGTCGGGGGAATACGCAGTATTTT
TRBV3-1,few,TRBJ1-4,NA,CASSPISARGKLFF,TGTGCCAGCAGCCCCATATCGGCCCGTGGAAAACTGTTTTTT
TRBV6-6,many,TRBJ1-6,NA,CASRTGEGALHF,TGTGCCAGCAGGACCGGAGAGGGGGCCCTCCACTTT
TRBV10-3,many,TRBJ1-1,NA,CAISEIGINTEAFF,TGTGCCATCAGTGAGATAGGTATTAACACTGAAGCTTTCTTT
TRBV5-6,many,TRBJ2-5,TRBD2,CASSVAGGGGETQYF,TGTGCCAGCAGCGTGGCGGGAGGGGGAGGAGAGACCCAGTACTTC
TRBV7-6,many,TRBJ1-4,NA,CASSLALGAETNEKLFF,TGTGCCAGCAGCTTGGCCCTGGGGGCAGAAACTAATGAAAAACTGTTTTTT
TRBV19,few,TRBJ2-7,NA,CASSGAEPGRYEQYF,TGTGCCAGTAGTGGTGCCGAGCCGGGTAGATACGAGCAGTACTTC
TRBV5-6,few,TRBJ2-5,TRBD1,CASSLIGQGGSETQYF,TGTGCCAGCAGCCTGATCGGACAGGGTGGTTCGGAGACCCAGTACTTC
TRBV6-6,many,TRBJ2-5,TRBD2,CASSSGLAGGETQYF,TGTGCCAGCAGCTCGGGACTAGCTGGAGGAGAGACCCAGTACTTC